This T cell receptor (beta chain) was retrieved from a study of blood T cells in healthy people across ages. The authors ran a second PCR of roughly 6 to 12 cycles using a sample-barcoded 5' primer and a J-beta primer mix. Using its own MiXCR run on the 5' RACE reads, TCRdb lists one record per CDR3 protein. The sample consists of some 1,500,000 distinct CDR3 sequences, approximately 39% of them appearing once. CDR3 size: 14 residues. Overall study findings and caveats: A greater number of naive CD4+ cells and higher diversity distinguished long-lived donors from aged donors.

The total RNA that was extracted per sample amounted to at least 5.5 micrograms. In its sample, this clonotype was seen a few times. Its antigen is unknown. Sequenced input: blood. The receptor was derived from a young woman in good health. V usage is TRBV21-1 and J usage is TRBJ2-1; no check of the table's D call, TRBD1, against the DNA was made. TRBV21-1 represents a pseudogene. Here the CDR3 DNA reads TGTGCCAGCAACACGGGACAGGGCTACAATGAGCAGTTCTTC. Encoded protein: CASNTGQGYNEQFF.